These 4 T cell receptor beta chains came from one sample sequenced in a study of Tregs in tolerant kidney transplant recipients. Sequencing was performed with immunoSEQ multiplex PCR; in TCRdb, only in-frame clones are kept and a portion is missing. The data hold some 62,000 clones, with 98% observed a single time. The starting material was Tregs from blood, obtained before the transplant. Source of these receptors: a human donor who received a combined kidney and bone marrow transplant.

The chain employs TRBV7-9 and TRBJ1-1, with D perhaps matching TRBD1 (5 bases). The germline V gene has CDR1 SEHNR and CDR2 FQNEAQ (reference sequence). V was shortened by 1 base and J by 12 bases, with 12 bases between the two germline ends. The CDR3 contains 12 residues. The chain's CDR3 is CASSLGGLRSFF. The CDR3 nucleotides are TGTGCCAGCAGCTTAGGGGGCCTTCGGTCTTTCTTT.

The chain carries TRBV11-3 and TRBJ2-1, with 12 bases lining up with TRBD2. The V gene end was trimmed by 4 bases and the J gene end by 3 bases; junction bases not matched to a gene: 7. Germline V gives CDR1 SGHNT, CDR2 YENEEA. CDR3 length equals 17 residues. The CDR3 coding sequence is TGTGCCAGCAGCTCGGGGGAGACTAGCGGGAGCTACAATGAGCAGTTCTTC. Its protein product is CASSSGETSGSYNEQFF.

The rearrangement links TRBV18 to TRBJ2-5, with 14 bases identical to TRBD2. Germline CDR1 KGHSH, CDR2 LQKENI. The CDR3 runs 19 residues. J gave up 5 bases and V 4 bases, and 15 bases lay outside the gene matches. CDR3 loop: CASSRPPGTSGGMVETQYF. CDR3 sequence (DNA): TGTGCCAGCTCACGACCTCCCGGGACTAGCGGGGGTATGGTGGAGACCCAGTACTTC.

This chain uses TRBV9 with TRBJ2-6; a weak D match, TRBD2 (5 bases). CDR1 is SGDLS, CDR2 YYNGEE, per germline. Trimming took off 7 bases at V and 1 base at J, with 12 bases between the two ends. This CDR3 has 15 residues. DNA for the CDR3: TGTGCCAGCGGACTGGGGTCTTCTGGGGCCAACGTCCTGACTTTC. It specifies CASGLGSSGANVLTF.